In its sample, the clone carrying this T cell receptor beta chain was seen once. This entry is derived from a study of cytotoxic CD8 clonotypes in ibrutinib-treated CLL. The CDR3 consists of 14 residues. Trimming stripped 5 bases from V and 1 base from J, with 9 bases between. Germline V gene sequence: CDR1 LNHDA, CDR2 SQIVND (reference sequence). Data came from immunoSEQ multiplex PCR; TCRdb stores just in-frame clones and leaves some out. The table has around 15,000 clones, 55% to 70% seen once. The chain links TRBV19 to TRBJ2-1, with D hard to call. This TCR derives from a human donor with chronic lymphocytic leukemia. The starting material was PBMCs, obtained before ibrutinib treatment. The CDR3 coding sequence is TGTGCCAGTAGTGGGTTAGTTTCCTACAATGAGCAGTTCTTC. It is translated as CASSGLVSYNEQFF.